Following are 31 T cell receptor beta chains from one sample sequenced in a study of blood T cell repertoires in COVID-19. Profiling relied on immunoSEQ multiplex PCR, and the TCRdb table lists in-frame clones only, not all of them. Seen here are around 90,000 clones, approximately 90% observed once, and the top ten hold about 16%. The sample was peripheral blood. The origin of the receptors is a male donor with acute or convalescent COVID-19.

Here the CDR3 DNA reads TGTGCCAGCATCCAGGACAGGTTTAATGAAAAACTGTTTTTT. As protein: CASIQDRFNEKLFF. The chain has TRBV25-1 and TRBJ1-4; 7 nucleotides align to TRBD1. Germline lookup yields CDR1 MGHDK and CDR2 SYGVNS. J gave up 4 bases and V 7 bases, and 6 bases lay outside the gene matches. The CDR3 extends over 14 amino acids.

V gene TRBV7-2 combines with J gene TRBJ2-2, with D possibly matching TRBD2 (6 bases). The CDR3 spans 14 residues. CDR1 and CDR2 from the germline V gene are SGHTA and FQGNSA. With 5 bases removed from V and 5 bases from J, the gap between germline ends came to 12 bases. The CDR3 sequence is CASSPLGGTGELFF. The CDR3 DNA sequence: TGTGCCAGCAGCCCCCTGGGGGGAACCGGGGAGCTGTTTTTT.

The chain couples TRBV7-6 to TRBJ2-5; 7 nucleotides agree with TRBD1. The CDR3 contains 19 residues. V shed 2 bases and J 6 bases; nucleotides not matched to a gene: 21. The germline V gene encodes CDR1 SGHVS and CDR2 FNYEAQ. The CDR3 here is CASSLSQGVWIRRLKTQYF. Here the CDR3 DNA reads TGTGCCAGCAGCTTAAGCCAGGGGGTCTGGATAAGACGCCTGAAGACCCAGTACTTC. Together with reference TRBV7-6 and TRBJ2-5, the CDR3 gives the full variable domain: GAGVSQSPRYKVTKRGQDVALRCDPISGHVSLYWYRQALGQGPEFLTYFNYEAQQDKSGLPNDRFSAERPEGSISTLTIQRTEQRDSAMYRCASSLSQGVWIRRLKTQYFGPGTRLLVL.

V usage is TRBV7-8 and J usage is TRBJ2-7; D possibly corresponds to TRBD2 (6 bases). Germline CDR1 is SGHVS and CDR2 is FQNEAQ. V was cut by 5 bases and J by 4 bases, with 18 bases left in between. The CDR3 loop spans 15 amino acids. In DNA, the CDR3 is TGTGCCAGCAGCCCGAGGGCGGCGGGGTTTTACGAGCAGTACTTC. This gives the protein CASSPRAAGFYEQYF.

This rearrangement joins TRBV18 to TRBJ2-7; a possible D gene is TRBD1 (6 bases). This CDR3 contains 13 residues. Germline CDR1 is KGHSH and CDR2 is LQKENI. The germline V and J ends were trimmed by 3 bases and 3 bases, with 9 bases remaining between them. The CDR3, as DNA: TGTGCCAGCTCACCTCGACAGGTCTACGAGCAGTACTTC. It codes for CASSPRQVYEQYF.

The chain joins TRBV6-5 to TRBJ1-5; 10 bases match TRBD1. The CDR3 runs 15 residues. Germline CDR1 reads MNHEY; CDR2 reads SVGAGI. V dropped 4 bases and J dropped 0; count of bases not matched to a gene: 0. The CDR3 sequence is CASSWTGGSNQPQHF. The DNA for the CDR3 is TGTGCCAGCAGTTGGACAGGGGGTAGCAATCAGCCCCAGCATTTT.

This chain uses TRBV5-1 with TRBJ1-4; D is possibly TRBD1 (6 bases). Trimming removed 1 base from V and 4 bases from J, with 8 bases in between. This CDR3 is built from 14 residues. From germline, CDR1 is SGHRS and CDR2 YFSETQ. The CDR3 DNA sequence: TGCGCCAGCAGCTTGACAGGGATTAATGAAAAACTGTTTTTT. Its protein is CASSLTGINEKLFF. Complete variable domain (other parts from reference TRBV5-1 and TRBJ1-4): KAGVTQTPRYLIKTRGQQVTLSCSPISGHRSVSWYQQTPGQGLQFLFEYFSETQRNKGNFPGRFSGRQFSNSRSEMNVSTLELGDSALYLCASSLTGINEKLFFGSGTQLSVL.

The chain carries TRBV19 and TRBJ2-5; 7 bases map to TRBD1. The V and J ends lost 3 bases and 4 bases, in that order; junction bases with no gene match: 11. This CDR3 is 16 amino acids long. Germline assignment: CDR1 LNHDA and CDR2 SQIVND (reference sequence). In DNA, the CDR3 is TGTGCCAGTAGTATCAGGACAGGCGGAAGGCGAGAGACCCAGTACTTC. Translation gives CASSIRTGGRRETQYF. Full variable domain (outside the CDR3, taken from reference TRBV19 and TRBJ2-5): DGGITQSPKYLFRKEGQNVTLSCEQNLNHDAMYWYRQDPGQGLRLIYYSQIVNDFQKGDIAEGYSVSREKKESFPLTVTSAQKNPTAFYLCASSIRTGGRRETQYFGPGTRLLVL.

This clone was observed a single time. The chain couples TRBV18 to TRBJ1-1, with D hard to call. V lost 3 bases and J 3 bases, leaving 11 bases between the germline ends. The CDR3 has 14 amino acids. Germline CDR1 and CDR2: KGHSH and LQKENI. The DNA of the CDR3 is TGTGCCAGCTCACCCCCGACCAGCGACACTGAAGCTTTCTTT. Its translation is CASSPPTSDTEAFF.

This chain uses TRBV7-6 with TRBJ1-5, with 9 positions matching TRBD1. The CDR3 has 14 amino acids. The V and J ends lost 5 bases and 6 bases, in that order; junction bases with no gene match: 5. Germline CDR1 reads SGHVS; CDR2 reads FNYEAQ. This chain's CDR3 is CASSPGQGPQPQHF. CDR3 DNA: TGTGCCAGCAGCCCGGGACAGGGCCCTCAGCCCCAGCATTTT.

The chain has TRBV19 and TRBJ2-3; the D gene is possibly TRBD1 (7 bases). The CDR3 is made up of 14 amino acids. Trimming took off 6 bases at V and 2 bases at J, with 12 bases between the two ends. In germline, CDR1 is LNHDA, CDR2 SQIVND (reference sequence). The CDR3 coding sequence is TGTGCCAGTAGCGGGGGACAGTTCACAGATACGCAGTATTTT. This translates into CASSGGQFTDTQYF.

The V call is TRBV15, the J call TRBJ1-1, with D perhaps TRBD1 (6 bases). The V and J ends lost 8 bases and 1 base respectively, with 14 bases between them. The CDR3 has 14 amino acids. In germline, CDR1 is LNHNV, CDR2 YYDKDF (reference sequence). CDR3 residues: CATQSLQGNTEAFF. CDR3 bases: TGTGCCACCCAGTCTTTACAGGGGAACACTGAAGCTTTCTTT.

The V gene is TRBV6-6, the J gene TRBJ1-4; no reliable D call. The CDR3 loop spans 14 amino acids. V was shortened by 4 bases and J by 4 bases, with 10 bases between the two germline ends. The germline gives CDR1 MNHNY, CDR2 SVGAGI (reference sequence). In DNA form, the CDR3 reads TGTGCCAGCAGTTCCCTCGGTGTTAATGAAAAACTGTTTTTT. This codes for CASSSLGVNEKLFF.

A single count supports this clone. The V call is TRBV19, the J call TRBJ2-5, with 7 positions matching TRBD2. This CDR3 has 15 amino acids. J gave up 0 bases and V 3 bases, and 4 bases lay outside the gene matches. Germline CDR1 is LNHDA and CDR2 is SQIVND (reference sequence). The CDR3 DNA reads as TGTGCCAGTAGTATGGGGGGAGGGAACCAAGAGACCCAGTACTTC. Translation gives CASSMGGGNQETQYF.

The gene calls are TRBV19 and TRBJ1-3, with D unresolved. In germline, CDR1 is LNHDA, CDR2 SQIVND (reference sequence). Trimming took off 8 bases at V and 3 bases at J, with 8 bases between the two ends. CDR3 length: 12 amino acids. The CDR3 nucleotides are TGTGCCAGTCTGGCAGATGGAAACACCATATATTTT. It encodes CASLADGNTIYF.

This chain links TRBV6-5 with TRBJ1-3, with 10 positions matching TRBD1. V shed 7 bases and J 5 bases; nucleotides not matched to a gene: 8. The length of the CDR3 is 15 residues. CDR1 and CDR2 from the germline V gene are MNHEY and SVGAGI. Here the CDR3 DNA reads TGTGCCAGCAACCAATGGGACAGGGGTAGAAACACCATATATTTT. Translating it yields CASNQWDRGRNTIYF.

This CDR3 is CATSDQDSSGGGAFF. CDR3 in DNA: TGTGCCACCAGTGATCAGGATTCAAGCGGCGGGGGAGCTTTCTTT. The V call is TRBV24-1, the J call TRBJ1-1; possibly TRBD1 for D (5 bases). The CDR3 extends over 15 amino acids. CDR1 KGHDR and CDR2 SFDVKD come from the germline V gene. Trimming took off 3 bases at V and 10 bases at J, with 20 bases between the two ends.

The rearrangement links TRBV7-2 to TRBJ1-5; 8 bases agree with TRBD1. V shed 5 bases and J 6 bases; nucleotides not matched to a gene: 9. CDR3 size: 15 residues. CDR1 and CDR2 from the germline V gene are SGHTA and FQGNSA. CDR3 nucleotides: TGTGCCAGCAGCCCACAGACAGGGGCGGGTCAGCCCCAGCATTTT. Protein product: CASSPQTGAGQPQHF.

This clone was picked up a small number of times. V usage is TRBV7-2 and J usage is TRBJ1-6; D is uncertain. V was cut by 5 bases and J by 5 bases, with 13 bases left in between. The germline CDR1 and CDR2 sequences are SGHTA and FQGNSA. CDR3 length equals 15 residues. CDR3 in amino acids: CASSETPSHNSPLHF. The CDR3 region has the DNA TGTGCCAGCAGCGAGACACCCTCTCATAATTCACCCCTCCACTTT.

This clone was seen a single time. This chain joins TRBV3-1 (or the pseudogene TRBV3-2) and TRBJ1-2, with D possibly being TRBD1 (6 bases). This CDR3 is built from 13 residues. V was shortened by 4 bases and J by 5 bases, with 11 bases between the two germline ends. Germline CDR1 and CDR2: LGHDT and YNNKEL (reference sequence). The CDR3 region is CASSRQVGYGYTF. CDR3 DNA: TGTGCCAGCAGCCGACAGGTGGGTTATGGCTACACCTTC.

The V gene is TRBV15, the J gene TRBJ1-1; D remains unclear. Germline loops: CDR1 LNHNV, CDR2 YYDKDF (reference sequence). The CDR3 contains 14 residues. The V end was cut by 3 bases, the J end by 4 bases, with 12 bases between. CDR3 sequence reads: CATSREPEGTEAFF. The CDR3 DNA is TGTGCCACCAGCAGGGAGCCTGAAGGCACTGAAGCTTTCTTT.

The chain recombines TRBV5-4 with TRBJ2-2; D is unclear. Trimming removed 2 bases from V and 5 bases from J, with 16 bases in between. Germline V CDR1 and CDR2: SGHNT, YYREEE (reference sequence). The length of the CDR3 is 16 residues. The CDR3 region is CASSLSPRSVTGELFF. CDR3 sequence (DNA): TGTGCCAGCAGCTTATCCCCCCGATCAGTAACCGGGGAGCTGTTTTTT.

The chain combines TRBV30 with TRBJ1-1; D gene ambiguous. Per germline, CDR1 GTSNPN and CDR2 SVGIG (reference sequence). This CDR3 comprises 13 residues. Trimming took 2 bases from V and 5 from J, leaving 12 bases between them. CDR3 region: CAWSRPTGTEAFF. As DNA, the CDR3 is TGTGCCTGGAGTAGGCCGACGGGGACTGAAGCTTTCTTT.

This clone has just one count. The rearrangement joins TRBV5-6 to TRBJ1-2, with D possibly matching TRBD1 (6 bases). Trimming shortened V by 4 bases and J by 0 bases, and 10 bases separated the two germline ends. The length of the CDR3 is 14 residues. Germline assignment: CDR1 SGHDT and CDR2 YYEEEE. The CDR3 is CASSRTAPNYGYTF. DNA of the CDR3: TGTGCCAGCAGCCGGACAGCCCCTAACTATGGCTACACCTTC.

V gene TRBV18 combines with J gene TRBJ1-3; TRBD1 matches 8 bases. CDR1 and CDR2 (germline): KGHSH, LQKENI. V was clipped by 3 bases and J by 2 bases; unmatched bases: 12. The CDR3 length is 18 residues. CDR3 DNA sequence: TGTGCCAGCTCACCCAATCCCCCGGACAGGGTACCTGGAAACACCATATATTTT. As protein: CASSPNPPDRVPGNTIYF.

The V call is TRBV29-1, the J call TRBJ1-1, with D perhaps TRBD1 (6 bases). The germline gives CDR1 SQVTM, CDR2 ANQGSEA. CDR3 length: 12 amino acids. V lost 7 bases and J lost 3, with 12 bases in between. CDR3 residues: CSGRRQDTEAFF. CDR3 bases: TGCAGCGGACGTCGACAGGACACTGAAGCTTTCTTT.

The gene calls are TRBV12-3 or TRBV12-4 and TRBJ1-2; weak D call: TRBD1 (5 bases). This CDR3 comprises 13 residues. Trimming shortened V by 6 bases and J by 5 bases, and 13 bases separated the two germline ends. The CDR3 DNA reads TGTGCCAGCAGCGTGGACATGGCGTATGGCTACACCTTC. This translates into CASSVDMAYGYTF.

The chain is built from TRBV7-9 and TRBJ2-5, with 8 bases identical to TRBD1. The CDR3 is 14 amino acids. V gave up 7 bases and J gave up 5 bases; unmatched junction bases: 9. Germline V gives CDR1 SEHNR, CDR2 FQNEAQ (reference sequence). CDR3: CASTGGRGLETQYF. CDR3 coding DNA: TGTGCCAGCACCGGGGGCAGGGGGCTTGAGACCCAGTACTTC. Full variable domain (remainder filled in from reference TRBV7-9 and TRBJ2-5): DTGVSQNPRHKITKRGQNVTFRCDPISEHNRLYWYRQTLGQGPEFLTYFQNEAQLEKSRLLSDRFSAERPKGSFSTLEIQRTEQGDSAMYLCASTGGRGLETQYFGPGTRLLVL.

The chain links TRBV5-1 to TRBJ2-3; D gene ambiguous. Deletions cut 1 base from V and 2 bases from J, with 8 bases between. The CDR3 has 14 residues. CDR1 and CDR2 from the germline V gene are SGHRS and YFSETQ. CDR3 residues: CASSLFINTDTQYF. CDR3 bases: TGCGCCAGCAGCTTGTTTATAAACACAGATACGCAGTATTTT.

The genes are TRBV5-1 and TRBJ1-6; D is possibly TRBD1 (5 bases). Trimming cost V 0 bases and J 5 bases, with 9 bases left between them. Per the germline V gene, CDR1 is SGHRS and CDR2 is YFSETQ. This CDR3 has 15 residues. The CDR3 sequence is CASSLGGGDNSPLHF. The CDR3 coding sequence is TGCGCCAGCAGCTTGGGCGGGGGGGATAATTCACCCCTCCACTTT. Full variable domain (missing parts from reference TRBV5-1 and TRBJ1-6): KAGVTQTPRYLIKTRGQQVTLSCSPISGHRSVSWYQQTPGQGLQFLFEYFSETQRNKGNFPGRFSGRQFSNSRSEMNVSTLELGDSALYLCASSLGGGDNSPLHFGNGTRLTVT.

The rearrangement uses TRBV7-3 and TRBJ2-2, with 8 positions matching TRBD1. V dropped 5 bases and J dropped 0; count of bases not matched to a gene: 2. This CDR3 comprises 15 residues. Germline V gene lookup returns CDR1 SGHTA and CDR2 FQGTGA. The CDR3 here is CASSPGGANTGELFF. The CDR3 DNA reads TGTGCCAGCAGCCCAGGGGGCGCGAACACCGGGGAGCTGTTTTTT.